The 2 T cell receptor beta chains below come from one sample, sequenced in a study of control samples from healthy donors and cancer patients. Data came from immunoSEQ multiplex PCR; TCRdb stores just in-frame clones and leaves some out. The profile covers 150,000 to 200,000 clones, with around 90% appearing a single time and 1.2% to 1.5% taken by the ten largest. The sequenced material came from blood. Every receptor here comes from a woman aged 50 to 60 in good health.

Concerning this clone itself: The junction shows a germline mismatch at one end, possibly a read error. This chain connects TRBV7-6 to TRBJ1-1; tentative D call: TRBD1 (6 bases). Germline V CDR1 and CDR2: SGHVS, FNYEAQ. The CDR3 spans 17 residues. CDR3 DNA: TGTGCCAGCAGCCCCCGCCTAACGGGGGCAATGGGTACTGGAGCTTTCTTT. This translates into CASSPRLTGAMGTGAFF.

This chain joins TRBV5-1 and TRBJ1-1; D gene uncertain. Per the germline V gene, CDR1 is SGHRS and CDR2 is YFSETQ. The V gene lost 1 base and the J gene lost 4 bases, with 11 bases spanning the gap. The CDR3 length is 14 residues. The CDR3 loop is CASSLFSASTEAFF. Here the CDR3 DNA reads TGCGCCAGCAGCTTGTTTTCTGCTAGCACTGAAGCTTTCTTT.